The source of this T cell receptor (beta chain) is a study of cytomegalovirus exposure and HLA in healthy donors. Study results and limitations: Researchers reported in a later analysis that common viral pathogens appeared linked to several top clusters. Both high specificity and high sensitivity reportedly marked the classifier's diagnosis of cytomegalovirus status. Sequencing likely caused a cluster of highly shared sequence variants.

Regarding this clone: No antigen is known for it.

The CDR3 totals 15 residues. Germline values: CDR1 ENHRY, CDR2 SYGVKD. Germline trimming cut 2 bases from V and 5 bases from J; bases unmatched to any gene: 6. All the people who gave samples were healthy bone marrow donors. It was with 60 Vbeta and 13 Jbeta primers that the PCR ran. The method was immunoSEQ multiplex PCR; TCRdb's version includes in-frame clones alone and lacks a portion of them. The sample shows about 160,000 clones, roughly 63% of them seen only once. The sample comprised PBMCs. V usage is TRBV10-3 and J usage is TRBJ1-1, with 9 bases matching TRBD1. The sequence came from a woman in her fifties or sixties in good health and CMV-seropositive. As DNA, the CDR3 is TGTGCCATCAGTGAGAGGACAGGGGAAGGTACTGAAGCTTTCTTT. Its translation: CAISERTGEGTEAFF.